This T cell receptor beta chain comes out of a study of T cells after yellow fever vaccination. On the study more broadly: Libraries from low-cell-number fractions were prepared with the SMART-Seq v4 Ultra Low Input RNA kit. Study outcomes and limitations: In FACS-sorted repertoires, abundant clonotypes from the bulk population could appear as contaminants.

A note on this clonotype: The antigen remains undetermined.

Generation of TCR cDNA used 5'RACE template switching (which added a universal primer site and UMIs). TCRdb redid the calling of the 5' RACE reads with MiXCR, one entry per CDR3 protein. The data contain about 130,000 distinct CDR3 sequences, roughly 8.2% of them singletons. The J segment lost 5 bases and the V segment lost 3 bases, leaving 5 bases of the junction unmatched. CDR3 length: 15 residues. Per the germline V gene, CDR1 is SGHTA and CDR2 is FQGNSA. The input for sequencing was CD8+ T cells sorted from PBMCs, taken on the day of the yellow fever booster vaccination. The chain combines TRBV7-2 with TRBJ2-1, with 9 bases matching TRBD2. This clonotype was sampled from a man aged 18 to 30 who received the YFV17D yellow fever vaccine. Here the CDR3 DNA reads TGTGCCAGCAGCTTGAGGCGGGGGGGAGACAATGAGCAGTTCTTC. Protein: CASSLRRGGDNEQFF.